Listed below are T cell receptor beta chains from one sample, sequenced in a study of blood T cell repertoires in COVID-19. The table came from immunoSEQ multiplex PCR; TCRdb's copy has only in-frame clones and leaves some out. The data hold 400,000 to 550,000 clones, with nearly 90% observed a single time. The sample was PBMCs or T cells enriched from blood (not recorded which). These receptors were obtained from a woman under 30 with acute COVID-19. Each CDR3 is given without its conserved first and last residue.

V gene	J gene	CDR3 protein
TRBV4-1	TRBJ2-5	ASSQANVGGPETQY
TRBV11-2	TRBJ1-5	ASSLDTGSNQPQH
TRBV7-9	TRBJ2-1	ASSPGLAGLPPSDEQF
TRBV9	TRBJ1-5	ASSVVWKGEWPQH
TRBV6-5	TRBJ1-1	ASSYGNSAVFAEAF
TRBV7-2	TRBJ1-4	ASSLGQGSEKLF
TRBV25-1	TRBJ2-2	ASSEPGRNTGELF
TRBV7-9	TRBJ1-3	ASSLSPRSSGNTIY
TRBV10-3	TRBJ2-2	AARTGDLNTGELF
TRBV4-3	TRBJ2-5	ASSQGPSASGEETQY
TRBV9	TRBJ2-2	ASSVATGTGELF
TRBV11-2	TRBJ2-4	ASSFEKGIQY
TRBV29-1	TRBJ1-2	SVWAGGYYGYT
TRBV19	TRBJ1-5	ASSIGVGRGGQPQH
TRBV19	TRBJ2-2	ASSIQEFTGELF
TRBV6-5	TRBJ1-1	ATRGGDSRTEAF
TRBV11-2	TRBJ2-7	ASSRNREHYEQY
TRBV6-6	TRBJ2-5	ASSYPNGGQETQY
TRBV28	TRBJ2-5	ASSPTSVVQETQY
TRBV2	TRBJ2-5	ASSSGTGQETQY
TRBV4-1	TRBJ2-2	ASSQVRLSNTGELF
TRBV3-1/TRBV3-2	TRBJ1-1	ASSHRDSPDTEAF
TRBV4-1	TRBJ2-4	ASSQPREGRVKNIQY
TRBV7-9	TRBJ2-2	ASSPTSSGGPRTGELF
TRBV28	TRBJ2-7	ASSSPTSGIVITYEQY
TRBV6-5	TRBJ1-2	ASSPRTGGFYGYT
TRBV12-5	TRBJ2-5	ASGLVAGTQY
TRBV6-5	TRBJ2-3	ASSWTSGRADTQY
TRBV13	TRBJ2-1	ASTRAGGYNEQF
TRBV7-3	TRBJ2-2	ASSPGTGDVGELF
TRBV4-1	TRBJ2-1	ASSQVRGRYNEQF
TRBV5-1	TRBJ1-5	ASSRGQGGQPQH
TRBV7-6	TRBJ2-3	ASSTPLPGLTDTQY
TRBV11-2	TRBJ2-7	ASSPGGITYEQY
TRBV3-1/TRBV3-2	TRBJ1-2	ASSAGHPRVGYT
TRBV6-1	TRBJ1-1	ASSESVRTEAF